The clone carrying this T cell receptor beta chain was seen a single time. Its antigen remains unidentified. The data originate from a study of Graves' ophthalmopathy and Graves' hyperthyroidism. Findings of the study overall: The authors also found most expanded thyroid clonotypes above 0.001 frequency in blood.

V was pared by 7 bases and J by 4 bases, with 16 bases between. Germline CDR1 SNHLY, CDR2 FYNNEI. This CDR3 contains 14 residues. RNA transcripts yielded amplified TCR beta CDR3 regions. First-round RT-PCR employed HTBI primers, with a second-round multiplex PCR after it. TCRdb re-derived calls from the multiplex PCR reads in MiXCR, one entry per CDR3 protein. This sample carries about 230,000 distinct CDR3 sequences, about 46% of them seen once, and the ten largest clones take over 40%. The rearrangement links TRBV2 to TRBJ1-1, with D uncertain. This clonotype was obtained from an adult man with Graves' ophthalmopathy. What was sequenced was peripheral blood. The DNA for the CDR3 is TGTGCCAGCACCCCGGAGGGCAGCGGCACTGAAGCTTTCTTT. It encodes CASTPEGSGTEAFF.